This is a list of T cell receptor beta chains from one sample in a study of OX40 agonist ivuxolimab in advanced cancers. The protocol was immunoSEQ multiplex PCR, while the TCRdb copy is restricted to in-frame clones and leaves out a portion. The table has about 87,000 clones, about 83% seen once. Sequenced here: CD4+ or CD8+ T cells sorted from blood, sampled in a trial of the OX40 agonist ivuxolimab. Receptor source: an adult with an advanced solid tumor such as melanoma, head and neck, liver or kidney cancer. The CDR3 runs from the conserved cysteine through the conserved F or W. D genes are given only for firm matches. Clone sizes are given selectively: once, few, many, or a class where the clone is expanded.

>TRBJ1-3|.|TRBV7-2|.
CASSFNPGITGNTIYF
TGTGCCAGCAGCTTTAATCCCGGGATAACCGGAAACACCATATATTTT
>TRBJ1-2|.|TRBV18|.
CASSPPDSRNYGYTF
TGTGCCAGCTCACCACCGGACAGCCGGAACTATGGCTACACCTTC
>TRBJ2-1|.|TRBV11-3|.
CASSLGARSSYNEQFF
TGTGCCAGCAGCTTAGGGGCGCGGAGCTCCTACAATGAGCAGTTCTTC
>TRBJ2-5|TRBD1|TRBV2|few
CASRDVGTGSLETQYF
TGTGCCAGCAGGGACGTGGGGACAGGGTCACTGGAGACCCAGTACTTC
>TRBJ1-2|.|TRBV6-5|.
CASSRGARTYGYTF
TGTGCCAGCAGTCGTGGGGCCCGGACCTATGGCTACACCTTC
>TRBJ2-3|.|TRBV27|.
CASSPNGQLSTDTQYF
TGTGCCAGCAGCCCCAACGGACAGCTATCCACAGATACGCAGTATTTT
>TRBJ1-2|.|TRBV4-1|.
CASSQEQVSYGYTF
TGCGCCAGCAGCCAAGAGCAGGTCAGCTATGGCTACACCTTC
>TRBJ2-5|.|TRBV6-5|.
CASSYFRGRETQYF
TGTGCCAGCAGTTACTTTCGGGGGAGAGAGACCCAGTACTTC
>TRBJ2-1|TRBD2|TRBV29-1|.
CSAQRESLHNEQFF
TGCAGCGCCCAGCGGGAGAGTTTGCACAATGAGCAGTTCTTC
>TRBJ2-1|TRBD2|TRBV29-1|once
CSGSGRTGFRNEQFF
TGCAGCGGTAGCGGGAGAACCGGGTTTAGAAATGAGCAGTTCTTC
>TRBJ2-7|.|TRBV6-5|.
CASSYSGKSEQYF
TGTGCCAGCAGTTACTCGGGGAAGAGCGAGCAGTACTTC
>TRBJ2-3|.|TRBV7-8|once
CASSLPLTLSTDTQYF
TGTGCCAGCAGCTTACCCCTAACCCTTAGCACAGATACGCAGTATTTT
>TRBJ1-3|.|TRBV30|few
CAWKAASGNTIYF
TGTGCCTGGAAGGCAGCCTCTGGAAACACCATATATTTT
>TRBJ2-1|.|TRBV9|.
CASGDWTNNNEQFF
TGTGCCAGCGGAGACTGGACTAATAACAATGAGCAGTTCTTC
>TRBJ2-5|.|TRBV5-4|many
CASSLEVLHSETQYF
TGTGCCAGCAGCTTGGAGGTCCTCCACTCTGAGACCCAGTACTTC
>TRBJ1-1|.|TRBV7-2|.
CASRRPNTEAFF
TGTGCCAGCAGGCGACCTAACACTGAAGCTTTCTTT
>TRBJ2-7|TRBD2|TRBV7-2|once
CASSPGLAGGSYEQYF
TGTGCCAGCAGCCCGGGACTAGCGGGAGGCTCATACGAGCAGTACTTC
>TRBJ2-7|TRBD2|TRBV7-2|once
CASSPGTSGSKEQYF
TGTGCCAGCAGCCCAGGGACTAGCGGGAGTAAGGAGCAGTACTTC
>TRBJ2-5|.|TRBV29-1|.
CSVEDTNQETQYF
TGCAGCGTTGAAGACACCAACCAAGAGACCCAGTACTTC
>TRBJ2-7|TRBD1|TRBV30|once
CAWSVRQGDSEQYF
TGTGCCTGGAGTGTACGGCAGGGGGATTCCGAGCAGTACTTC